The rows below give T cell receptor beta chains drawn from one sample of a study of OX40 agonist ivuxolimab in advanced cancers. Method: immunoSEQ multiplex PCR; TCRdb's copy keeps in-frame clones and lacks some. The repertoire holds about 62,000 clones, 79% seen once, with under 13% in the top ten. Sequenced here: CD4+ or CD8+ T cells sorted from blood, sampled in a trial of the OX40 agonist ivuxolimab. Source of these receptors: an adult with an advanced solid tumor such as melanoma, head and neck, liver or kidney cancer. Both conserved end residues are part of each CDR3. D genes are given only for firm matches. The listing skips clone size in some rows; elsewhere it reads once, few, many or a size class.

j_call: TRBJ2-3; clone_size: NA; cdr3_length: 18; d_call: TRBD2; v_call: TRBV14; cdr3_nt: TGTGCCAGCAGCCACCCGAGACTAGCCTTATCTGAGCGGGATACGCAGTATTTT; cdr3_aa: CASSHPRLALSERDTQYF
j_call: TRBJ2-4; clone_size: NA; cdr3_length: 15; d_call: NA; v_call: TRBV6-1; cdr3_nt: TGTGCCAGCAGTGAAAGCGTTTTAGCCAAAAACATTCAGTACTTC; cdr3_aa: CASSESVLAKNIQYF
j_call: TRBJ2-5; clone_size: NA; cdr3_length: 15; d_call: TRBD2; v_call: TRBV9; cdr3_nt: TGTGCCAGCAGCGCCCTAGCGGGATCTCAAGAGACCCAGTACTTC; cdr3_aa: CASSALAGSQETQYF
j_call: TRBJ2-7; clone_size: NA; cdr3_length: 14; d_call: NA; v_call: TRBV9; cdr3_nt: TGTGCCAGCAGCGTTGGGGGGCTGGGCTACGAGCAGTACTTC; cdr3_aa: CASSVGGLGYEQYF
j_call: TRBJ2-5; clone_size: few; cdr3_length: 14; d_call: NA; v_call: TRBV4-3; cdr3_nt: TGCGCCAGCAGCCAGGACATCTCCAGGACGGCCCAGTACTTC; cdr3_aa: CASSQDISRTAQYF
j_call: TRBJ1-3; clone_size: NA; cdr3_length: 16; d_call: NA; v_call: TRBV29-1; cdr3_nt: TGCAGCGTTGAATCGGACGGACCATTCTCTGGAAACACCATATATTTT; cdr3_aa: CSVESDGPFSGNTIYF
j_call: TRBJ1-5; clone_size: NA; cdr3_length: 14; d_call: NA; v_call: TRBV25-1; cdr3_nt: TGTGCCAGCAGTGAGGAATATAGCAATCAGCCCCAGCATTTT; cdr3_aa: CASSEEYSNQPQHF
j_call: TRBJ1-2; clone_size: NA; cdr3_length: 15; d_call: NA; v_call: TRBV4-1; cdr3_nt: TGCGCCAGCAGCCAAGATGGACAAATAAACTATGGCTACACCTTC; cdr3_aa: CASSQDGQINYGYTF
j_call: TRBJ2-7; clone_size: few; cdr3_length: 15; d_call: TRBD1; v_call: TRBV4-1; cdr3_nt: TGCGCCAGCAGCCAAGGACAGGGGAGCTCCTACGAGCAGTACTTC; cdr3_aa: CASSQGQGSSYEQYF
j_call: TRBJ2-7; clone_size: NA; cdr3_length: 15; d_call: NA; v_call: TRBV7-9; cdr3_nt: TGTGCCAGCAGCTTAGAGGGGCGGGGAGAATACAAGCAGTACTTC; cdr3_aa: CASSLEGRGEYKQYF
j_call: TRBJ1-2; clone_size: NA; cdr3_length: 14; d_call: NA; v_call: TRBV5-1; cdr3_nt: TGCGCCAGCAGCCCGGAGAGGGGTGCCTATGGCTACACCTTC; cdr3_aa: CASSPERGAYGYTF
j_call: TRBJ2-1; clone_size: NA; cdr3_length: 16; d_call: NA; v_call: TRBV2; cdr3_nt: TGTGCCAGCAGTTTAGTGCGGGCTGGGGTAGTGAATGAGCAGTTCTTC; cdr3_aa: CASSLVRAGVVNEQFF
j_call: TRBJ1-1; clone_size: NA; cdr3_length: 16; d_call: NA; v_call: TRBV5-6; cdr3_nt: TGTGCCAGCAGCTTGGGCCTAGGGTCACCGAACACTGAAGCTTTCTTT; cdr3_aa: CASSLGLGSPNTEAFF
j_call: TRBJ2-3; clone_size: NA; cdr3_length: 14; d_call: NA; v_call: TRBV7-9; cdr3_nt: TGTGCCAGCAGCCCAACGGGGGGCACAGATACGCAGTATTTT; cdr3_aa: CASSPTGGTDTQYF
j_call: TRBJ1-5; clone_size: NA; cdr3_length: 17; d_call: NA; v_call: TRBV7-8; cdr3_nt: TGTGCCAGCAGCTTAGTTAGGGCCCCAGGGGGCAATCAGCCCCAGCATTTT; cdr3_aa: CASSLVRAPGGNQPQHF
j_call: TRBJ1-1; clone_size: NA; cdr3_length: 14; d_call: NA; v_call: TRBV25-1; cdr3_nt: TGTGCCAGCAGTGAATATGGGGTCAACACTGAAGCTTTCTTT; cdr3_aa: CASSEYGVNTEAFF
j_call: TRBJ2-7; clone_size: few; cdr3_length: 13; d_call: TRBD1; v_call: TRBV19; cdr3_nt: TGTGCCAGTAGTAGGGCAGGGGGCTACGAGCAGTACTTC; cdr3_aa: CASSRAGGYEQYF
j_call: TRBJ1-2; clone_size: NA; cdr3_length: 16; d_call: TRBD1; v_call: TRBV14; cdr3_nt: TGTGCCAGCAGCCAGAGTCGGGACAGGCCTAACTATGGCTACACCTTC; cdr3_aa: CASSQSRDRPNYGYTF
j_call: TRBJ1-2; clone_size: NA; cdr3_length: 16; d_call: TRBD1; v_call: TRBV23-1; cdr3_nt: TGCGCCAGCACCCCAAGGGGGCCGGGGGGAAACTATGGCTACACCTTC; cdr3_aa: CASTPRGPGGNYGYTF
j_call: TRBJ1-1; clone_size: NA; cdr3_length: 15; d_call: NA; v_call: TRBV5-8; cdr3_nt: TGTGCCAGCAGCAAAGGGATTAGGGCGAACACTGAAGCTTTCTTT; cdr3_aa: CASSKGIRANTEAFF
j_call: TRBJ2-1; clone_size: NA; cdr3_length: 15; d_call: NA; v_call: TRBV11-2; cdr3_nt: TGTGCCAGCAGCTTAGCGGGGGAGACAAATAATGAGCAGTTCTTC; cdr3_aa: CASSLAGETNNEQFF
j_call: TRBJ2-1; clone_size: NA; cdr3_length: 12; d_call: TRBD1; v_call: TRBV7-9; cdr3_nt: TGTGCCAGCAGCTTATGGGACAGTCGGCAGTTCTTC; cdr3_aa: CASSLWDSRQFF
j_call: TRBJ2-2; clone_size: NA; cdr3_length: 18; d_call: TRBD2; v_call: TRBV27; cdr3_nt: TGTGCCAGCAGTTTATCGAGGGTAGCTAGCGGGAGGGCCGGGGAGCTGTTTTTT; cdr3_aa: CASSLSRVASGRAGELFF
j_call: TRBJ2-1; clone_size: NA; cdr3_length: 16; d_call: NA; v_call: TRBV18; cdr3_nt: TGTGCCAGCTCACCACCCGACAGTGGCGTTCACAATGAGCAGTTCTTC; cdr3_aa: CASSPPDSGVHNEQFF
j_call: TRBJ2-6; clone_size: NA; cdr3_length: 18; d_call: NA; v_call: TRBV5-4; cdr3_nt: TGTGCCAGCAGCTTGGGGGCGGCAGGGCCATACGGGGCCAACGTCCTGACTTTC; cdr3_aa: CASSLGAAGPYGANVLTF
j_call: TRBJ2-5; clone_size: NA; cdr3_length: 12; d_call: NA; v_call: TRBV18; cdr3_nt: TGTGCCAGCTCACCAGCACAAGAGACCCAGTACTTC; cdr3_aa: CASSPAQETQYF
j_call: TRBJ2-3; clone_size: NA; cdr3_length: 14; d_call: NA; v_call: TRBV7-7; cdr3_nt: TGTGCCAGCAGCCAAGGGACTGGCACAGATACGCAGTATTTT; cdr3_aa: CASSQGTGTDTQYF
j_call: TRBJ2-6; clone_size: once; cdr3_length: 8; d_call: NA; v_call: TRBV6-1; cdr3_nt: TGTCCCCCCCCATGGTTGACTTTC; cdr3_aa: CPPPWLTF
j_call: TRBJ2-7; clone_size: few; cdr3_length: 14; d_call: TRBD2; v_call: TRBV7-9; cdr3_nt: TGTGCCAGCAGCTCGTGGGAGCGGGACTACGAGCAGTACTTC; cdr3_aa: CASSSWERDYEQYF
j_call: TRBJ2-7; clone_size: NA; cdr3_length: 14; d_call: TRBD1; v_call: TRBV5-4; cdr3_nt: TGCGCCAGCAGCTTCAACACAGGGGGCTACGAGCAGTACTTC; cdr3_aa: CASSFNTGGYEQYF
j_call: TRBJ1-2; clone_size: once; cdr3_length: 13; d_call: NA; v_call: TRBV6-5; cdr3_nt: TGTGCCAGCGGCCTAGGGGGGGCGCGGGGCTACACCTTC; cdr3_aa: CASGLGGARGYTF
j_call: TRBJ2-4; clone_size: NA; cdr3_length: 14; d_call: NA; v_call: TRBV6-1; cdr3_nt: TGTGCCAGCAGTGTTAGCCTAGCCAAAAACATTCAGTACTTC; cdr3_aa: CASSVSLAKNIQYF
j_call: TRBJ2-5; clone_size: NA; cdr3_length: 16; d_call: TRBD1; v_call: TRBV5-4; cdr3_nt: TGTGCCAGCAGCTACGGGACAGGGGGCTTAGGGGAGACCCAGTACTTC; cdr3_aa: CASSYGTGGLGETQYF
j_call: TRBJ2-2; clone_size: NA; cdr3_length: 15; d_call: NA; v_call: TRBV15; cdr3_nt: TGTGCCACCAGCAGAGAAGGCGGGAACACCGGGGAGCTGTTTTTT; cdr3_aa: CATSREGGNTGELFF
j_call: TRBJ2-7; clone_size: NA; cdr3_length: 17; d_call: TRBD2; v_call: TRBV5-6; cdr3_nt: TGTGCCAGCAGCTTCGGGCGAGCGGGGCTCGGGGGATCGGAGCAGTACTTC; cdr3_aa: CASSFGRAGLGGSEQYF
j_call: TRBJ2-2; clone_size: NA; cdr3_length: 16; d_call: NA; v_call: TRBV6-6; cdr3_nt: TGTGCCAGCAGTTACTCATCGCAGGGGACCGCCGGGGAGCTGTTTTTT; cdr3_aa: CASSYSSQGTAGELFF
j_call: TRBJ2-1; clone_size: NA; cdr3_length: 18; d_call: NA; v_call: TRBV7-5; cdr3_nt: TGTGTCAGAAGCAGGCCTAATCCTGGCCGCGGGAGTGTGAATGAGCAGTTCTTC; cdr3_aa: CVRSRPNPGRGSVNEQFF
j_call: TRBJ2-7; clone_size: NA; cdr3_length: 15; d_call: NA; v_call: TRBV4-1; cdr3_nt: TGCGCCAGCAGCCAAGGAATTTCAGGGGTCTACGAGCAGTACTTC; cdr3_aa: CASSQGISGVYEQYF
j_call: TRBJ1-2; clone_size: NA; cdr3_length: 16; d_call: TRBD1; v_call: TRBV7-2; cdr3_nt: TGTGCCAGCAGCCCAGCGTCAGGGGGCGCAAGCAAAGGCTACACCTTC; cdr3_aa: CASSPASGGASKGYTF
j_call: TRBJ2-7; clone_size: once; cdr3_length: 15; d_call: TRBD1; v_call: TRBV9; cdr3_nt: TGTGCCAGCAGCGTAGCCGGGACAGGGGGCACCGGGCAGTACTTC; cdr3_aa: CASSVAGTGGTGQYF
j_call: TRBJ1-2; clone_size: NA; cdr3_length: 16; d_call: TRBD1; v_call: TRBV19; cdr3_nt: TGTGCCAATAGTATCCCGCCCCAGGGGGCGTACTATGGCTACACCTTC; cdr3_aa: CANSIPPQGAYYGYTF
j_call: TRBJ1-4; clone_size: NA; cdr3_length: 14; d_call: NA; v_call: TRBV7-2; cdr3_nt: TGTGCCAGCAGCAATGTAGGAACGATCGGAAAACTGTTTTTT; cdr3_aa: CASSNVGTIGKLFF
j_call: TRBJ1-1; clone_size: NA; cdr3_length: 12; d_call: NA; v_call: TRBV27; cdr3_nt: TGTGCCAGCAGTTCTTTCGGACATTCAGCTTTCTTT; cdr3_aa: CASSSFGHSAFF
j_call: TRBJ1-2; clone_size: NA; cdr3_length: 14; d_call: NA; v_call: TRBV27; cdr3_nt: TGTGCCAGCAGTTCGGTGACCCGTCTCTATGGCTACACCTTC; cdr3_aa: CASSSVTRLYGYTF
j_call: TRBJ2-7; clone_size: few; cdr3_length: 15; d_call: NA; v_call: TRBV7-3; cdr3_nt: TGTGCCAGCAGCTTAGACAGCTCCCTCCTCTACGAGCAGTACTTC; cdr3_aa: CASSLDSSLLYEQYF
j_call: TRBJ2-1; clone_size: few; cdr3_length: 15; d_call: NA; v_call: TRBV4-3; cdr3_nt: TGCGCCAGCAGCCAAGATCCAGGGGCCTACAATGAGCAGTTCTTC; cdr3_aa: CASSQDPGAYNEQFF
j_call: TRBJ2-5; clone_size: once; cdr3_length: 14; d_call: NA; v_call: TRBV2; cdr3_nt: TGTGCCAGCAGTGAAGGGGGGGCCGGGGAGACCCAGTACTTC; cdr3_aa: CASSEGGAGETQYF
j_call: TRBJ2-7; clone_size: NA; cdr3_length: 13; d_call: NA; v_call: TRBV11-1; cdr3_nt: TGTGCCAGCAGCTTGGGTGGGAACTACGAGCAGTACTTC; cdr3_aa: CASSLGGNYEQYF
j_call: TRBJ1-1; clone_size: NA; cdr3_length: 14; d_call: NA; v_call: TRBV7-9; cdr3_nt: TGTGCCAGCAGCGACCCAGGGGAGGGCCCAAAAGCTTTCTTT; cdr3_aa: CASSDPGEGPKAFF
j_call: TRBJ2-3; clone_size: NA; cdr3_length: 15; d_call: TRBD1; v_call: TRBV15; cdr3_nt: TGTGCCACCAGCAGACAGGGGGCGTACACAGATACGCAGTATTTT; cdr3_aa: CATSRQGAYTDTQYF
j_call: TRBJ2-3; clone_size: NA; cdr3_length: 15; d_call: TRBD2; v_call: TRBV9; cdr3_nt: TGTGCCAGCACCCAAGAGGGAGGGTTCACAGATACGCAGTATTTT; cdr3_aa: CASTQEGGFTDTQYF